This T cell receptor (beta chain) originates from a study of blood T cell repertoires in COVID-19. V was cut by 2 bases and J by 9 bases, with 14 bases left in between. The CDR3 length is 14 residues. CDR1 and CDR2 from the germline V gene are SGHTA and FQGNSA. Per the study methods: From reference gene primer amplification, estimates of nucleated cell counts were derived. TCRdb's table, derived via immunoSEQ multiplex PCR, lists solely in-frame clones and lacks some. D and trimming come from the DNA, and the V and J calls and clone size come from that table. This table holds approximately 110,000 clones, roughly 81% found once.

Sample: peripheral blood. This TCR came from a human donor in a cohort sampled during active COVID-19. V and J are TRBV7-2 and TRBJ2-1; D unresolved. The CDR3 bases are TGTGCCAGCAGCTTATTTGCCGGTCCAGGTGAGCAGTTCTTC. Its protein product is CASSLFAGPGEQFF.